The 12 T cell receptor beta chains listed next were all sequenced from one sample in a study of OX40 agonist ivuxolimab in advanced cancers. TCRdb's table, derived via immunoSEQ multiplex PCR, lists solely in-frame clones and lacks some. The sample has 60,000 to 80,000 clones, about 81% seen once; the top ten hold approximately 5%. The starting material was CD4+ or CD8+ T cells sorted from blood, obtained in a trial of the OX40 agonist ivuxolimab. The receptor source for this set is an adult with an advanced solid tumor such as melanoma, head and neck, liver or kidney cancer.

The chain joins TRBV14 to TRBJ2-1; TRBD2 agrees at 7 bases. This CDR3 comprises 17 residues. Germline CDR1 and CDR2: SGHDN and FVKESK. Trimming at V came to 4 bases and at J to 2 bases, leaving 11 bases not matched to a gene. CDR3 sequence (DNA): TGTGCCAGCAGCCTCGGGGGGTGGCTAGCGGCCTACAATGAGCAGTTCTTC. This encodes CASSLGGWLAAYNEQFF. Filled out from reference TRBV14 and TRBJ2-1, the complete variable domain reads EAGVTQFPSHSVIEKGQTVTLRCDPISGHDNLYWYRRVMGKEIKFLLHFVKESKQDESGMPNNRFLAERTGGTYSTLKVQPAELEDSGVYFCASSLGGWLAAYNEQFFGPGTRLTVL.

This CDR3 is CASSFRGAGGLGGYTF. In DNA form, the CDR3 reads TGTGCCAGCAGTTTCAGGGGCGCAGGGGGCTTGGGTGGCTACACCTTC. The chain combines TRBV27 with TRBJ1-2; 8 bases map to TRBD1. CDR1 and CDR2 (germline): MNHEY, SMNVEV (reference sequence). Trimming cost V 3 bases and J 7 bases; bases outside gene matches: 13. This CDR3 region has 16 residues.

The genes are TRBV18 and TRBJ2-5; D is uncertain. The length of the CDR3 is 11 residues. Germline V gene data show CDR1 as KGHSH and CDR2 as LQKENI. V was pared by 1 base and J by 5 bases, with 2 bases between. CDR3 amino acids: CASSPRETQYF. The CDR3 DNA reads as TGTGCCAGCTCACCACGCGAGACCCAGTACTTC.

This chain links TRBV30 with TRBJ2-5; D gene unclear. This CDR3 is built from 12 residues. The V gene lost 2 bases and the J gene lost 4 bases, with 8 bases spanning the gap. Germline V gene data show CDR1 as GTSNPN and CDR2 as SVGIG (reference sequence). The CDR3 nucleotides are TGTGCCTGGAGTCCTCCCCCAGAGACCCAGTACTTC. Translated: CAWSPPPETQYF. The whole variable domain, remainder taken from reference TRBV30 and TRBJ2-5, is SQTIHQWPATLVQPVGSPLSLECTVEGTSNPNLYWYRQAAGRGLQLLFYSVGIGQISSEVPQNLSASRPQDRQFILSSKKLLLSDSGFYLCAWSPPPETQYFGPGTRLLVL.

This clone has only a few counts. Its ends do not fully match the called genes, so a read error is possible. This chain joins TRBV7-4 and TRBJ1-2, with D uncertain. Germline CDR1 SGHVT, CDR2 SQSDAQ. The CDR3 has 11 residues. CDR3 nucleotide sequence: TGTGCCAGCAGCCCCCCGCCCCTGGTGCACTTC. It translates to CASSPPPLVHF. The full variable domain, completed using reference TRBV7-4 and TRBJ1-2, is GAGVSQSPRYKVAKRGRDVALRCDSISGHVTLYWYRQTLGQGSEVLTYSQSDAQRDKSGRPSGRFSAERPERSVSTLKIQRTEQGDSAVYLCASSPPPLVHFGSGTRLTVV.

V is TRBV5-1 and J is TRBJ1-1; TRBD1 might be the D (5 bases). In germline, CDR1 is SGHRS, CDR2 YFSETQ. The CDR3 has 14 residues. The ends were cut back, 2 bases at V and 1 base at J, with 9 bases in the middle. The chain's CDR3 is CASSFQGQNTEAFF. The CDR3 DNA reads as TGCGCCAGCAGCTTCCAAGGACAGAACACTGAAGCTTTCTTT.

This clone was recorded once. The V gene is TRBV7-3, the J gene TRBJ2-7; D is perhaps TRBD2 (6 bases). The CDR3 runs to 17 residues. The V end was cut by 1 base, the J end by 2 bases, with 18 bases between. In germline, CDR1 is SGHTA, CDR2 FQGTGA. The CDR3 DNA follows: TGTGCCAGCAGCTTAAACGGAGGGGCAGGAGGAGCCTACGAGCAGTACTTC. It yields the protein CASSLNGGAGGAYEQYF.

This chain connects TRBV7-9 to TRBJ2-2; a weak D match, TRBD2 (5 bases). In germline, CDR1 is SEHNR, CDR2 FQNEAQ (reference sequence). V lost 2 bases and J lost 0, with 7 bases in between. The CDR3 is 15 amino acids. In DNA form, the CDR3 reads TGTGCCAGCAGCTTAAATAGCGCGAACACCGGGGAGCTGTTTTTT. Translated: CASSLNSANTGELFF.

The chain couples TRBV14 to TRBJ2-7; TRBD2 is a possible D gene (5 bases). The V gene's germline CDR1 is SGHDN and CDR2 FVKESK. V shed 3 bases and J shed 1 base, with 25 bases lying between them. CDR3 length equals 19 residues. The chain's CDR3 is CASSQSRLKAGIRSYEQYF. CDR3 DNA sequence: TGTGCCAGCAGCCAGTCAAGATTAAAGGCCGGGATTCGATCCTACGAGCAGTACTTC.

The rearrangement uses TRBV4-3 and TRBJ2-7; D is unresolved. V was cut by 0 bases and J by 3 bases, with 6 bases left in between. Germline values: CDR1 LGHNA, CDR2 YSLEER. This CDR3 spans 13 amino acids. This CDR3 is CASSQDLNYEQYF. CDR3 nucleotide sequence: TGCGCCAGCAGCCAAGATTTGAACTACGAGCAGTACTTC.

The J gene is TRBJ2-7, the V gene TRBV19; D perhaps matches TRBD1 (5 bases). Deletions cut 2 bases from V and 4 bases from J, with 12 bases between. Germline CDR1 reads LNHDA; CDR2 reads SQIVND (reference sequence). The CDR3 covers 14 residues. The CDR3 DNA follows: TGTGCCAGTAGTATACAGGGTGGAGAGTACGAGCAGTACTTC. This gives the protein CASSIQGGEYEQYF.

The chain uses TRBV7-8 and TRBJ2-5, with D possibly matching TRBD1 (6 bases). CDR1 SGHVS and CDR2 FQNEAQ come from the germline V gene. V lost 5 bases and J lost 7, with 14 bases in between. There are 13 residues in the CDR3. The CDR3 reads CASSEGVMGTQYF. The CDR3 nucleotides read TGTGCCAGCAGCGAGGGGGTAATGGGGACCCAGTACTTC.